This T cell receptor (beta chain) was sequenced in a study of tumor and adjacent non-tumor tissue in lung cancer. Study summary: Patients were aged roughly 30 to 76, nine to eleven men and about five women, stage I to III. Samples averaged roughly 4.3 million productive TCRbeta reads each.

This sample's RNA came from whole unsorted tissue. The germline V gene encodes CDR1 LGHNA and CDR2 YNFKEQ. The CDR3 has 17 amino acids. General study findings and limits: Tumor tissue had significantly higher TCR diversity than normal lung. Shorter survival was associated with higher TCR diversity in tumors.

This clonotype came up once. Its antigen is as yet unknown. A read error may account for a junction end that differs from germline. The library came from three nested PCR rounds adapted from ARM-PCR protocols. In TCRdb, the multiplex PCR reads were re-called with MiXCR into one record per CDR3 protein. Here the sample spans about 82,000 distinct CDR3 sequences, 60% to 80% being singletons. What was sequenced was lung tumor tissue. The genes are TRBV4-2 and TRBJ2-1, with D possibly being TRBD1 or TRBD2 (6 bases each). The TCR comes from a woman between 50 and 59 years old with non-small cell lung cancer. In DNA, the CDR3 is TGTGACAGCAGCCAAGAGGGGGGTGGCGGGCCCTACAATGAGAAGCTCTTC. It yields the protein CDSSQEGGGGPYNEKLF.